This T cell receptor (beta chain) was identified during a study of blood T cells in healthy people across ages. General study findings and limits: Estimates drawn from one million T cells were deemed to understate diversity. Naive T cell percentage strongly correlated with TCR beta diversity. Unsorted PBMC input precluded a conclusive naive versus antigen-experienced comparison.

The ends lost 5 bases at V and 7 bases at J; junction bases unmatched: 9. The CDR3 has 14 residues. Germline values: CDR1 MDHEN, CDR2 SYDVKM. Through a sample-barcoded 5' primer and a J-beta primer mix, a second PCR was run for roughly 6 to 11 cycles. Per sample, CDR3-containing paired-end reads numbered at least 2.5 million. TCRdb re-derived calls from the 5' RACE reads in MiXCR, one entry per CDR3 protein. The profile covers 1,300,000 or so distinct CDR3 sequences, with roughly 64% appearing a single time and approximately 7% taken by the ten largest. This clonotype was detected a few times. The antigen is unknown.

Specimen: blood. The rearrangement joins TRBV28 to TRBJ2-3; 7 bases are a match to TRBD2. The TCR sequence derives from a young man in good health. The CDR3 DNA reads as TGTGCCAGCAGTGTTCGCCGGGAGGTAAATACGCAGTATTTT. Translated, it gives CASSVRREVNTQYF.